This T cell receptor beta chain emerged from a study of tumor and adjacent non-tumor tissue in lung cancer. Background on the study: Aged roughly 31 to 85 years, patients included 9 to 11 men and 5 women with stage I to III disease. Each sample yielded 3.5 million to 4.5 million productive TCRbeta reads on average.

The library came from three nested PCR rounds adapted from ARM-PCR protocols. A single record per CDR3 protein comes from TCRdb applying MiXCR to the multiplex PCR reads. The profile shows some 80,000 distinct CDR3 sequences, 55% to 80% of them singletons. Study-level results: Shorter survival was associated with higher TCR diversity in tumors. Top 100 clones took a larger repertoire share in normal lung.

This clonotype appeared a few times. No antigen is known for it. The CDR3 has 13 residues. This sample's RNA came from whole unsorted tissue. Sequencing was carried out using lung tumor tissue. The sequence derives from a middle-aged woman with non-small cell lung cancer. The chain employs TRBV21-1 and TRBJ1-6; the table's D call of TRBD1 was not tested on the DNA. TRBV21-1 is reported as a pseudogene. CDR3 coding DNA: TGTGCCAGCACCTTGACAGGGAATTCACCCCCCCACTTT. Amino acid sequence: CASTLTGNSPPHF.